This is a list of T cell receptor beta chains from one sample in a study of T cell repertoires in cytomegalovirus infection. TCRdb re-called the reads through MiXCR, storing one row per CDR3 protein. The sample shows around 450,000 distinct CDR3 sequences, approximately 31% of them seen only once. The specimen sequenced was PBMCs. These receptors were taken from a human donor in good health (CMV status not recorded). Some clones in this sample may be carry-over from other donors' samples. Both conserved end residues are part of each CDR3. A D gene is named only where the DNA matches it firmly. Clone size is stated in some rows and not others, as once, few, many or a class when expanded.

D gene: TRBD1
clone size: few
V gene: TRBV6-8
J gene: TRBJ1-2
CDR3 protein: CASSLGQGNPVGWGYTF
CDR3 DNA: TGTGCCAGCAGCTTGGGACAGGGAAACCCCGTGGGATGGGGCTACACCTTC

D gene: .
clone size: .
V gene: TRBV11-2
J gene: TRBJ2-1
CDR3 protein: CASSFYQGPSPYNEQFF
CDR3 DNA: TGTGCCAGCAGCTTCTATCAGGGTCCCTCGCCTTACAATGAGCAGTTCTTC

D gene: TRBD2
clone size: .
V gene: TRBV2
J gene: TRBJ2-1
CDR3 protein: CASSSRGGSSNEQFF
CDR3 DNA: TGTGCCAGCTCCTCTCGGGGGGGCTCCAGCAATGAGCAGTTCTTC

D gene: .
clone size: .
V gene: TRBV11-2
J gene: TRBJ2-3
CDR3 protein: CASSLEGVSTETQYF
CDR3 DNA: TGTGCCAGCAGCTTAGAAGGCGTTAGCACAGAGACGCAGTATTTT

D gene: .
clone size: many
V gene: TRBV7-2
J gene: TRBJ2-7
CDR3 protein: CASSNPSDYEQYF
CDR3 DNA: TGTGCCAGCAGCAACCCGTCGGACTACGAGCAGTACTTC

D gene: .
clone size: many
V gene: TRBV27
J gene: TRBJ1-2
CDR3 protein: CASSLSARHGQTYGYTF
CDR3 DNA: TGTGCCAGCAGTTTATCGGCAAGACACGGACAGACCTATGGCTACACCTTC

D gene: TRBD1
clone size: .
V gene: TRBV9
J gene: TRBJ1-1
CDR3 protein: CASSAHTGTGNLF
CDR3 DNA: TGTGCCAGCAGCGCCCATACCGGGACAGGGAATTTATTT

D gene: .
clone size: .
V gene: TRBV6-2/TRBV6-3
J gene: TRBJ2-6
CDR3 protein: CSSIKNTQASGANVLTF
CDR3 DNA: TGTTCCAGCATCAAGAATACTCAGGCCTCTGGGGCCAACGTCCTGACTTTC

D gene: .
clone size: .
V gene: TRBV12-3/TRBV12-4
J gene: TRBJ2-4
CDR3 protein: CASSFGTNKNIQYF
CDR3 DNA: TGTGCCAGCAGTTTTGGTACAAATAAAAACATTCAGTACTTC

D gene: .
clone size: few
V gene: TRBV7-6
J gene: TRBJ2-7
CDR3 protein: CASSLGGEPHF
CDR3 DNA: TGTGCCAGCAGCTTAGGAGGGGAGCCGCACTTC

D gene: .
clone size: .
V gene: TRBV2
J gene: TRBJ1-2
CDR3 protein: CASGYLGPNGYTF
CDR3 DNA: TGTGCCAGCGGGTACCTTGGGCCAAATGGCTACACCTTC

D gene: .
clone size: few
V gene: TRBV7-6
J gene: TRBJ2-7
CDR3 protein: CASSSGLRGTYEQYF
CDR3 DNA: TGTGCCAGCAGCTCGGGCTTGAGGGGCACCTACGAGCAGTACTTC

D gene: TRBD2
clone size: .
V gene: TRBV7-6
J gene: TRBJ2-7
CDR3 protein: CASSSSGLASYEQYF
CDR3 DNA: TGTGCCAGCAGCTCCTCGGGACTAGCATCCTACGAGCAGTACTTC

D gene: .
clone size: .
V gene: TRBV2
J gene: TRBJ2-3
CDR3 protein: CASSEGLYSTDTQYF
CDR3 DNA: TGTGCCAGCAGTGAAGGACTGTACAGCACAGATACGCAGTATTTT

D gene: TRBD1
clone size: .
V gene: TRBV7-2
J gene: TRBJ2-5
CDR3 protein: CASSLDFYRGKETQYF
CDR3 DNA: TGTGCCAGCAGCTTAGACTTTTACAGGGGAAAAGAGACCCAGTACTTC

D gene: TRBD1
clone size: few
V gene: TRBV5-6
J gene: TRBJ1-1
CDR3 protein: CASSLARTGTSYAFF
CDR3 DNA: TGTGCCAGCAGCTTGGCCAGGACAGGGACGTCTTATGCTTTCTTT

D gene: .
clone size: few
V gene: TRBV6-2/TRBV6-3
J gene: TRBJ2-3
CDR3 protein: CASRKQLTSTDTQYF
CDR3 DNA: TGTGCCAGCAGAAAACAGCTAACTAGCACAGATACGCAGTATTTT

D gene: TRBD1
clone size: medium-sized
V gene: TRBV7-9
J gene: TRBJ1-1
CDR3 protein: CASSSQRDRGAEAFF
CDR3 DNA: TGTGCCAGCAGCTCTCAACGGGACAGGGGCGCTGAAGCTTTCTTT

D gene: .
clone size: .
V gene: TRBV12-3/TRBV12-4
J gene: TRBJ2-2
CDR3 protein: CASSLGGTTGELFF
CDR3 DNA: TGTGCCAGCAGTTTAGGAGGGACCACCGGGGAGCTGTTTTTT

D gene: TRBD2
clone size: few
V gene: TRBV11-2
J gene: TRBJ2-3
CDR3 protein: CASSLRPAGNLDTQYF
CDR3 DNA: TGTGCCAGCAGCTTACGTCCAGCGGGGAATTTAGATACGCAGTATTTT

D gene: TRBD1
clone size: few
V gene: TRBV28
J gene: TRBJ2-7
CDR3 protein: CASSTGTGGLQQYF
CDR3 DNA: TGTGCCAGCAGTACCGGGACAGGTGGTTTACAGCAGTACTTC

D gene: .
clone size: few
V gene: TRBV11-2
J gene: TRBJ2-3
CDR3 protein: CASSTPTADTQYF
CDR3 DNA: TGTGCCAGCAGCACCCCGACAGCAGATACGCAGTATTTT